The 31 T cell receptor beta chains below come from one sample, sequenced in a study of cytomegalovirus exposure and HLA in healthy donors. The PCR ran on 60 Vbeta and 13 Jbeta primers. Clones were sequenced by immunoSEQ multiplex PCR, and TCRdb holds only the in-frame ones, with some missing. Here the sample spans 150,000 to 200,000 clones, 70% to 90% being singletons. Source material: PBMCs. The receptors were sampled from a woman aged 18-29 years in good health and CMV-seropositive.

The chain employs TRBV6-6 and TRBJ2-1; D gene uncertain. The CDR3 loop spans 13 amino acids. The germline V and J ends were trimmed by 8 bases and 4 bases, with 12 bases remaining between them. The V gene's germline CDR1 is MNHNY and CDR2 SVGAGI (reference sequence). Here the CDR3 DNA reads TGTGCCAGCCAAGAGTCCCTTTACAATGAGCAGTTCTTC. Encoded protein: CASQESLYNEQFF.

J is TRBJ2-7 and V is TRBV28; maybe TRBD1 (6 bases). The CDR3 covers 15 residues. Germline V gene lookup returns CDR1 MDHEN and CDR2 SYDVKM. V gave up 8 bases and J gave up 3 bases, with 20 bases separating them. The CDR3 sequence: CASGTGTLSLYEQYF. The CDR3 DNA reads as TGTGCCAGCGGGACCGGGACACTTTCTCTCTACGAGCAGTACTTC.

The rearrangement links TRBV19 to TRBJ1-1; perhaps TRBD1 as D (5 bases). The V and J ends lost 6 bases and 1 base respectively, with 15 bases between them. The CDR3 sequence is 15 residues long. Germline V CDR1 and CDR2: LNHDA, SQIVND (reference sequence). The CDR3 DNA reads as TGTGCCAGTAGGATCCTCCGACAGACGAACACTGAAGCTTTCTTT. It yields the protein CASRILRQTNTEAFF.

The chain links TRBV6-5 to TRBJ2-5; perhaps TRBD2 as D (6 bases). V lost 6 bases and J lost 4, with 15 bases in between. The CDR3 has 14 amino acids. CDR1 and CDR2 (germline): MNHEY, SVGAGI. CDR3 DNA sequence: TGTGCCAGCAGCCAAACGAATAGCGGAGAGACCCAGTACTTC. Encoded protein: CASSQTNSGETQYF.

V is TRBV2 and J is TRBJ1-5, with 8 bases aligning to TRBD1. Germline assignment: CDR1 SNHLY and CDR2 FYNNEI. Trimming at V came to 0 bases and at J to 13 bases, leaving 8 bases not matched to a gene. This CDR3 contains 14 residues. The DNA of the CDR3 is TGTGCCAGCAGTGAAGCAACAGGGGGGCGGCGGCAGCATTTT. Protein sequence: CASSEATGGRRQHF. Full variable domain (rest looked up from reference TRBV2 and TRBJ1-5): EPEVTQTPSHQVTQMGQEVILRCVPISNHLYFYWYRQILGQKVEFLVSFYNNEISEKSEIFDDQFSVERPDGSNFTLKIRSTKLEDSAMYFCASSEATGGRRQHFGDGTRLSIL.

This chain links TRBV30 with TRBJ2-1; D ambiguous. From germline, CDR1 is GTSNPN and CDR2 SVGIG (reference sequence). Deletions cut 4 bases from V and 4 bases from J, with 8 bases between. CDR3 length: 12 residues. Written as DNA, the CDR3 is TGTGCCTGGACGGAGTCATACAATGAGCAGTTCTTC. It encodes CAWTESYNEQFF.

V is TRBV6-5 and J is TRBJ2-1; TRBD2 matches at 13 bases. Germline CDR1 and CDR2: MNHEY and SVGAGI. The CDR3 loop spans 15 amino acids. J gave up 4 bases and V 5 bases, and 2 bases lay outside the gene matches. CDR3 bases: TGTGCCAGCAGTCGGACTAGCGGGAGTTACAATGAGCAGTTCTTC. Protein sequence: CASSRTSGSYNEQFF.

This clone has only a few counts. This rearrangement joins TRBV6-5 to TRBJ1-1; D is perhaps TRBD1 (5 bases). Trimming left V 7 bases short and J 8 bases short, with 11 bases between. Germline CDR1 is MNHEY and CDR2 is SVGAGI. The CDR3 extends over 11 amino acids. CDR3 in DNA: TGTGCCAGCACCGGGGGGGTCGAAGCTTTCTTT. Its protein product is CASTGGVEAFF.

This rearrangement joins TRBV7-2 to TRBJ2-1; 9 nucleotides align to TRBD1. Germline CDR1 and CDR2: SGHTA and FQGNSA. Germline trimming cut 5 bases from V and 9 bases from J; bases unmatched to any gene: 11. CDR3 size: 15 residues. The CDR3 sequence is CASSISRDRVGEQFF. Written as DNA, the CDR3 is TGTGCCAGCAGCATATCTCGGGACAGGGTAGGTGAGCAGTTCTTC.

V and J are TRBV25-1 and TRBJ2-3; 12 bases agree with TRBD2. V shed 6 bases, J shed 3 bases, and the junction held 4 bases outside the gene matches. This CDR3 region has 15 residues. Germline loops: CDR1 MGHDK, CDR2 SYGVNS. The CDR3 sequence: CASSRLAGVTDTQYF. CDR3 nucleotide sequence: TGTGCCAGCAGCAGACTAGCGGGGGTGACAGATACGCAGTATTTT. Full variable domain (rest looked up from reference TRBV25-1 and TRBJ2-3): EADIYQTPRYLVIGTGKKITLECSQTMGHDKMYWYQQDPGMELHLIHYSYGVNSTEKGDLSSESTVSRIRTEHFPLTLESARPSHTSQYLCASSRLAGVTDTQYFGPGTRLTVL.

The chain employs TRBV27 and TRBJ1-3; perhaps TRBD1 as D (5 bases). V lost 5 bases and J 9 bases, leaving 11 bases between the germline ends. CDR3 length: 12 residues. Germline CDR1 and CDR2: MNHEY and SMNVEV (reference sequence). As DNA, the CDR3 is TGTGCCAGCAGTGGTAGGGGCGGCACCATATATTTT. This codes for CASSGRGGTIYF.

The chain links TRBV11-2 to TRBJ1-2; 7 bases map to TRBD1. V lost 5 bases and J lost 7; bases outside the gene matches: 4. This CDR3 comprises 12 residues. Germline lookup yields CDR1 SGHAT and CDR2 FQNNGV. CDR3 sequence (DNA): TGTGCCAGCAGCGAGACAGGGTTTGGCTACACCTTC. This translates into CASSETGFGYTF.

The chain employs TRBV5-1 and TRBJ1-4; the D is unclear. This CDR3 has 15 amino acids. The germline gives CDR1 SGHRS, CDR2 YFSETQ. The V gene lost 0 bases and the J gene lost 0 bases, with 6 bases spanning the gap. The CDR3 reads CASSLATTTNEKLFF. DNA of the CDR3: TGCGCCAGCAGCTTGGCAACAACAACTAATGAAAAACTGTTTTTT. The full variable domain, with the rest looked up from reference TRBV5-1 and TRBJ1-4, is KAGVTQTPRYLIKTRGQQVTLSCSPISGHRSVSWYQQTPGQGLQFLFEYFSETQRNKGNFPGRFSGRQFSNSRSEMNVSTLELGDSALYLCASSLATTTNEKLFFGSGTQLSVL.

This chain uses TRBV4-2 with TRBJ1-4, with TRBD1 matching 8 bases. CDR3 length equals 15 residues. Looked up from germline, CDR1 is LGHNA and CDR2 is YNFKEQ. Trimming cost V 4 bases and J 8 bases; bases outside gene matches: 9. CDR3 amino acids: CASSREQGGAEKLFF. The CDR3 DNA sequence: TGTGCCAGCAGCCGAGAACAGGGGGGGGCGGAAAAACTGTTTTTT.

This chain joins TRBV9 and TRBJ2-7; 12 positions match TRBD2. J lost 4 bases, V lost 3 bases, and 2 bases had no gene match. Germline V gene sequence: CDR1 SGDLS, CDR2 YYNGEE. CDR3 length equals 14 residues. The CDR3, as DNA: TGTGCCAGCAGCGCTCTAGCGGGGGGGTACGAGCAGTACTTC. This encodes CASSALAGGYEQYF.

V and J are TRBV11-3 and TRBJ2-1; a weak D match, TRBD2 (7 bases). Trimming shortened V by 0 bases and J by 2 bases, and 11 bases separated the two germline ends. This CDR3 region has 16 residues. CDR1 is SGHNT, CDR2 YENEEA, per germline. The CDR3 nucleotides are TGTGCCAGCAGCTTAGAGGCGGGGGCAACCTACAATGAGCAGTTCTTC. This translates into CASSLEAGATYNEQFF.

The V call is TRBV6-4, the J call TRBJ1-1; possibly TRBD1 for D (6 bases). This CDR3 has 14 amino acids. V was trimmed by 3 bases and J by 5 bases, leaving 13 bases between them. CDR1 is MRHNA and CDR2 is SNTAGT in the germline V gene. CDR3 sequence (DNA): TGTGCCAGCAGTGAGCGAGGGGGGGGGACTGAAGCTTTCTTT. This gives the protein CASSERGGGTEAFF.

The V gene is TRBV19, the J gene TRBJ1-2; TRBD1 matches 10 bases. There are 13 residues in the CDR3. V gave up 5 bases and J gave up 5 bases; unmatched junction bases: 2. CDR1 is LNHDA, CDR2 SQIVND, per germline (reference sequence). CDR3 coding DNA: TGTGCCAGTAGTCCGGGACAGGGGTATGGCTACACCTTC. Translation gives CASSPGQGYGYTF.

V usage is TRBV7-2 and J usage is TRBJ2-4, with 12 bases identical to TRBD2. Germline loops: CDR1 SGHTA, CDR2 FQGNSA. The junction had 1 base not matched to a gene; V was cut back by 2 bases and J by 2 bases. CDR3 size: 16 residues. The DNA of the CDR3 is TGTGCCAGCAGCTTAACTAGCGGGGGGACCAAAAACATTCAGTACTTC. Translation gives CASSLTSGGTKNIQYF.

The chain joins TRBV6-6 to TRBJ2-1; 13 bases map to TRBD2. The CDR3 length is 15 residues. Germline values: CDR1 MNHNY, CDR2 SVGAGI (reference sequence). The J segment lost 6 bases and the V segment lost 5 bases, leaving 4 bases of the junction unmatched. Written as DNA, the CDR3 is TGTGCCAGCAGTGACGGACTAGCGGGGGCCAATGAGCAGTTCTTC. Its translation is CASSDGLAGANEQFF.

CDR3 bases: TGCGCCAGCAGTGAGGATCCGGCAGGCTCCTACAATGAGCAGTTCTTC. Protein sequence: CASSEDPAGSYNEQFF. The chain combines TRBV10-1 with TRBJ2-1; D uncertain. The germline gives CDR1 WNHNN, CDR2 SYGVQD (reference sequence). The CDR3 spans 16 residues. V lost 2 bases and J lost 0, with 11 bases in between.

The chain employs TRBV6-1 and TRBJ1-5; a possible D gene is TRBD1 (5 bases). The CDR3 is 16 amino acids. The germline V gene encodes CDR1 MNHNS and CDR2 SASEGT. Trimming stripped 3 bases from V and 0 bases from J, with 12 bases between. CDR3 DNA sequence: TGTGCCAGCAGTGATAAGTGGGGCTATAGCAATCAGCCCCAGCATTTT. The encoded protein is CASSDKWGYSNQPQHF.

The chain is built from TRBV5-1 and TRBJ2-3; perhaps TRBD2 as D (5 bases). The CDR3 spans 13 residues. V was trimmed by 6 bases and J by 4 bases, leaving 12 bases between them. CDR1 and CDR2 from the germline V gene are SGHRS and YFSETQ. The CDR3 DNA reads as TGCGCCAGCAATGGGTGGGAGTCAGATACGCAGTATTTT. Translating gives CASNGWESDTQYF.

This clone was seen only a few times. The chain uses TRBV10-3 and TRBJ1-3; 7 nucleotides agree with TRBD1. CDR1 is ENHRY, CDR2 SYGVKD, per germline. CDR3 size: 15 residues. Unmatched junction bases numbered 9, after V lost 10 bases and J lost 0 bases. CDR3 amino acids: CATNRQGDSGNTIYF. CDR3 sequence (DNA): TGTGCCACGAACCGACAGGGAGACTCTGGAAACACCATATATTTT.

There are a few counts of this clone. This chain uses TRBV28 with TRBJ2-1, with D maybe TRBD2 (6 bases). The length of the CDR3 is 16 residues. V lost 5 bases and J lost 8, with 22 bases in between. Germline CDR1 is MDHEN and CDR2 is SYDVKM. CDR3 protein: CASSPYQEPGVYEQFF. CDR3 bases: TGTGCCAGCAGTCCCTACCAGGAACCGGGGGTCTATGAGCAGTTCTTC.

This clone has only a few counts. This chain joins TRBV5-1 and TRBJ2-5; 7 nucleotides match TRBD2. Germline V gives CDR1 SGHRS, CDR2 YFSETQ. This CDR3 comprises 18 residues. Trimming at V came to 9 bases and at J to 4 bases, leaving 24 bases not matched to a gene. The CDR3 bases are TGCGCCACGTCCTCCGGGGGAGGGATCGCCCTAGTTGGAGAGACCCAGTACTTC. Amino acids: CATSSGGGIALVGETQYF.

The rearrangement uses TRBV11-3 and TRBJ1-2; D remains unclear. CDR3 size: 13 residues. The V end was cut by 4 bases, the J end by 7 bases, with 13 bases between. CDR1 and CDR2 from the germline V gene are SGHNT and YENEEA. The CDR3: CASSSLAVSGYTF. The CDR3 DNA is TGTGCCAGCAGCTCCCTAGCGGTCTCTGGCTACACCTTC.

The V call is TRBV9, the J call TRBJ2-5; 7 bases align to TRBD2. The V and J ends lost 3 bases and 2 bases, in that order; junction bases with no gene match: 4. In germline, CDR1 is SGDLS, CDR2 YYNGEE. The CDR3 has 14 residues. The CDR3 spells CASSARGKQETQYF. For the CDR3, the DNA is TGTGCCAGCAGCGCGCGGGGGAAACAAGAGACCCAGTACTTC.

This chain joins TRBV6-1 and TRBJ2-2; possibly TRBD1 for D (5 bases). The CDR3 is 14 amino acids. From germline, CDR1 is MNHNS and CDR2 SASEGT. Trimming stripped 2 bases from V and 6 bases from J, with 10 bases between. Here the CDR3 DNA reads TGTGCCAGCAGTGAACCTACAGGTCCCGGGGAGCTGTTTTTT. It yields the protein CASSEPTGPGELFF.

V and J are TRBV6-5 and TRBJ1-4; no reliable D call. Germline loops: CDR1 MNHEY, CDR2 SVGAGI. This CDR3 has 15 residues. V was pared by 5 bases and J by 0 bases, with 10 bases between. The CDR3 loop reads CASSPLASTNEKLFF. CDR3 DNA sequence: TGTGCCAGCAGTCCGTTAGCTTCAACTAATGAAAAACTGTTTTTT.

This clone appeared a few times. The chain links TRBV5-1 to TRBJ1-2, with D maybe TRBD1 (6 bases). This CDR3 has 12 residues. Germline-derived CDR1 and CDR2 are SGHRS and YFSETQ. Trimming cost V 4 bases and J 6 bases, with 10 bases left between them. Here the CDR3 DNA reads TGCGCCAGCAGCATACAGGGAGATGGCTACACCTTC. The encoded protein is CASSIQGDGYTF.